This paragraph reports one T cell receptor beta chain. Its antigen has not been determined. No quality values exist for individual bases; no much larger clone is one base distant. Each collaborating institution followed its own protocols to collect whole blood in K2EDTA tubes. For TCRbeta analysis, collaborators shipped samples as frozen whole blood, isolated PBMCs, or DNA extracted from either of those sample types. TCRbeta CDR3 regions were amplified from genomic DNA by means of the immunoSEQ Assay, a bias-controlled multiplex PCR. The study's own analysis went as follows. The number of nucleated cells in each sample was estimated from the amplification of reference gene primers within the assay. Sequence reads were collapsed and filtered to measure the absolute abundance of every unique TCRbeta CDR3 rearrangement. Productive Simpson clonality was computed per sample as the square root of Simpson's diversity index over productive rearrangements. The table comes from immuneACCESS by way of TCRdb, which keeps in-frame sequences with V and J called. Part of the clones is missing from these tables; in studies checked, under half for an unresolved V gene and the rest for unknown reasons. From that table come the V and J calls and clone size; the DNA was used to work out D and trimming. The sample table holds several thousand clones, of which approximately 86% were seen once. The ten biggest clones cover 6.9% of the sample.

The data stem from a study of blood T cell repertoires in COVID-19 (dated by TCRdb to the early 2020s). Some background on the complete study: Samples covering the acute and convalescent phases of COVID-19 were provided by collaborators in the United States, Italy and Spain. Where available, HLA class I and class II types were taken from metadata supplied by the sample provider and were not determined by assay-based typing. Samples were obtained from the ongoing ImmuneRACE study (first 160 participants) and from about 1,300 subjects provided by 6 global collaborators. The repertoires were released in a freely available public database intended as a resource for research on the immune response to SARS-CoV-2. The prospective study material was composed of cDNA or gDNA derived from T cells, B-cell-depleted T cells, or PBMCs. A de-identified subject ID, COVID-19 status, age in years and sex were almost always included in the sample metadata. The dataset comprised deeply sampled blood TCRbeta repertoires from subjects exposed to, actively infected with, or recovered from COVID-19.

General conclusions and limits of the study: How much clinical and demographic metadata was included differed by source and by participant, and the metadata was provided uncurated.

Measured from the cysteine to the phenylalanine, the CDR3 is 14 residues long. Of all the DNA, just the CDR3 is kept, 42 bases in frame from base 1. V was cut back by 2 bases and J by 2 bases, leaving a gap of 9 bases between them. Taken from the germline V gene, the CDR1 and CDR2 loops are SGDLS and YYNGEE. The sample comprised peripheral blood. In this chain, TRBV9 is recombined with TRBJ2-3, and TRBD1 may be the D gene, going by 6 matching bases. The receptor comes from a woman aged 45-65 years with active or convalescent COVID-19. The DNA sequence is TGTGCCAGCAGCGTCGACAGGACCACAGATACGCAGTATTTT. Its translation reads: CASSVDRTTDTQYF.